Below are 17 T cell receptor beta chains sequenced from a single sample in a study of CD8+ T cells in alopecia areata. In each case, RNA was isolated and then reverse transcribed into cDNA as the sequencing template. Assay used: immunoSEQ multiplex PCR; TCRdb lists only in-frame clones, some missing. The table records about 150,000 clones, roughly 60% of them present only once. Sequencing was done on a sample of CD8+ T cells sorted from blood. All receptors derive from a human donor in good health.

The J gene is TRBJ1-2, the V gene TRBV27; tentatively, D is TRBD1 (6 bases). Trimming removed 5 bases at V and 4 bases at J, with 8 bases between. The germline V gene has CDR1 MNHEY and CDR2 SMNVEV (reference sequence). CDR3 length equals 12 residues. The CDR3 sequence is CASSEQGYGYTF. CDR3 nucleotides: TGTGCCAGCAGTGAACAGGGCTATGGCTACACCTTC.

Comments on this clone: Additional DNA sequences in this sample encode the identical CDR3. The gene calls are TRBV29-1 and TRBJ2-7; no definite D call. Germline CDR1 is SQVTM and CDR2 is ANQGSEA. This CDR3 contains 12 residues. V gave up 0 bases and J gave up 0 bases, with 3 bases separating them. CDR3 bases: TGCAGCGTTGAAGACAACTCCTACGAGCAGTACTTC. Its protein is CSVEDNSYEQYF.

In regard to this clone: Other nucleotide sequences from this sample produce the same CDR3. For the CDR3, the DNA is TGCGCCAGCAGCTTGGTCGGTTACGAGCAGTACTTC. Its protein product is CASSLVGYEQYF. V gene TRBV5-1 combines with J gene TRBJ2-7, with D uncertain. The CDR3 consists of 12 residues. CDR1 SGHRS and CDR2 YFSETQ come from the germline V gene. Trimming cost V 0 bases and J 4 bases, with 5 bases left between them.

The chain has TRBV29-1 and TRBJ1-2, with D uncertain. CDR1 is SQVTM and CDR2 is ANQGSEA in the germline V gene. The CDR3 is made up of 13 amino acids. With 1 base removed from V and 4 bases from J, the gap between germline ends came to 10 bases. CDR3 protein: CSVEGVVGYGYTF. The CDR3 region has the DNA TGCAGCGTTGAAGGGGTAGTCGGCTATGGCTACACCTTC.

The genes are TRBV27 and TRBJ2-1; D might be TRBD2 (6 bases). Germline V gene sequence: CDR1 MNHEY, CDR2 SMNVEV (reference sequence). There are 15 residues in the CDR3. Trimming took 5 bases from V and 3 from J, leaving 14 bases between them. For the CDR3, the DNA is TGTGCCAGCAGTGTGCGGGATACGAACTACAATGAGCAGTTCTTC. It is translated as CASSVRDTNYNEQFF.

This chain links TRBV9 with TRBJ2-5, with D unresolved. Germline CDR1 reads SGDLS; CDR2 reads YYNGEE. CDR3 size: 16 residues. Deletions cut 3 bases from V and 5 bases from J, with 20 bases between. The DNA of the CDR3 is TGTGCCAGCAGCGACCCCTTAGGACCGGCTCCGGAGACCCAGTACTTC. Its translation is CASSDPLGPAPETQYF. Full variable domain (missing parts from reference TRBV9 and TRBJ2-5): DSGVTQTPKHLITATGQRVTLRCSPRSGDLSVYWYQQSLDQGLQFLIQYYNGEERAKGNILERFSAQQFPDLHSELNLSSLELGDSALYFCASSDPLGPAPETQYFGPGTRLLVL.

V is TRBV4-1 and J is TRBJ1-5; the D is unclear. The CDR3 is made up of 18 amino acids. V lost 0 bases to trimming and J lost 7 bases, with 22 bases between them. CDR1 is MGHRA and CDR2 is YSYEKL in the germline V gene. The CDR3, as DNA: TGCGCCAGCAGCCAAGATCGTGTGACACATCTTGGGAACCAGCCCCAGCATTTT. Its translation: CASSQDRVTHLGNQPQHF.

The rearrangement links TRBV7-8 to TRBJ2-7; the D call may be TRBD1 or TRBD2 (5 bases each). The ends were cut back, 3 bases at V and 3 bases at J, with 9 bases in the middle. This CDR3 is built from 13 residues. Germline CDR1 reads SGHVS; CDR2 reads FQNEAQ. CDR3 bases: TGTGCCAGCAGCTTCGGGACCCTCTACGAGCAGTACTTC. Translating gives CASSFGTLYEQYF.

The V call is TRBV29-1, the J call TRBJ2-1, with a possible D match to TRBD2 (5 bases). Germline assignment: CDR1 SQVTM and CDR2 ANQGSEA. This CDR3 region has 14 residues. V was shortened by 3 bases and J by 5 bases, with 14 bases between the two germline ends. The CDR3 region has the DNA TGCAGCGTTGAGGCGGGTTTGAAAAACAATGAGCAGTTCTTC. It translates to CSVEAGLKNNEQFF.

The chain carries TRBV23-1 and TRBJ2-1; a weak D match, TRBD1 (5 bases). TRBV23-1 has ORF status, its function being uncertain. V gave up 6 bases and J gave up 1 base, with 13 bases separating them. The CDR3 covers 15 residues. The chain's CDR3 is CASRTTGGSYNEQFF. The CDR3 DNA follows: TGCGCCAGCAGAACTACAGGTGGTTCCTACAATGAGCAGTTCTTC.

This clone occurred a few times. The chain employs TRBV2 and TRBJ2-3; no definite D call. This CDR3 has 14 amino acids. V was pared by 0 bases and J by 2 bases, with 6 bases between. Germline V gene data show CDR1 as SNHLY and CDR2 as FYNNEI. DNA of the CDR3: TGTGCCAGCAGTGAAGCAAGCAACACAGATACGCAGTATTTT. This sequence encodes CASSEASNTDTQYF. Looking up the rest from reference TRBV2 and TRBJ2-3 gives the full variable domain: EPEVTQTPSHQVTQMGQEVILRCVPISNHLYFYWYRQILGQKVEFLVSFYNNEISEKSEIFDDQFSVERPDGSNFTLKIRSTKLEDSAMYFCASSEASNTDTQYFGPGTRLTVL.

The gene calls are TRBV25-1 and TRBJ1-1; D may be TRBD1 (6 bases). Germline V gives CDR1 MGHDK, CDR2 SYGVNS. Trimming stripped 3 bases from V and 3 bases from J, with 8 bases between. This CDR3 is built from 13 residues. The CDR3 region has the DNA TGTGCCAGCAGTGATACAGGGTACACTGAAGCTTTCTTT. Protein sequence: CASSDTGYTEAFF.

The rearrangement uses TRBV9 and TRBJ2-1, with 11 bases aligning to TRBD2. This CDR3 comprises 15 residues. Germline V gives CDR1 SGDLS, CDR2 YYNGEE. The ends lost 3 bases at V and 12 bases at J; junction bases unmatched: 11. The CDR3 DNA follows: TGTGCCAGCAGCGCGGGACTAGCGGCCCCGTTTGGGCAGTTCTTC. This gives the protein CASSAGLAAPFGQFF.

This clone was found once. Other DNA sequences in the same sample also yield this CDR3. This chain joins TRBV4-1 and TRBJ2-5; 11 nucleotides line up with TRBD2. V was clipped by 1 base and J by 2 bases; unmatched bases: 0. The CDR3 consists of 15 residues. The germline V gene has CDR1 MGHRA and CDR2 YSYEKL. CDR3 nucleotide sequence: TGCGCCAGCAGCCAAGGGACTAGCGGGCAAGAGACCCAGTACTTC. Residues: CASSQGTSGQETQYF.

The chain uses TRBV5-1 and TRBJ1-2; the match to TRBD1 covers 7 bases. CDR1 is SGHRS, CDR2 YFSETQ, per germline. The CDR3 spans 15 residues. Germline trimming cut 5 bases from V and 5 bases from J; bases unmatched to any gene: 12. As DNA, the CDR3 is TGCGCCAGCAGGAGGGACAGCGACCGGGCGTATGGCTACACCTTC. Residues: CASRRDSDRAYGYTF.

The chain is built from TRBV14 and TRBJ2-1; the match to TRBD2 covers 8 bases. The CDR3 spans 14 residues. Germline assignment: CDR1 SGHDN and CDR2 FVKESK. V shed 3 bases and J 6 bases; nucleotides not matched to a gene: 4. The CDR3 coding sequence is TGTGCCAGCAGCCATAGCGGGATAGGCAATGAGCAGTTCTTC. Its translation: CASSHSGIGNEQFF.

The chain joins TRBV28 to TRBJ1-5, with 9 bases matching TRBD1. V was pared by 3 bases and J by 7 bases, with 7 bases of the junction left unmatched. The germline V gene encodes CDR1 MDHEN and CDR2 SYDVKM. The CDR3 contains 15 residues. CDR3 in amino acids: CASSFIGTGYQPQHF. Here the CDR3 DNA reads TGTGCCAGCAGTTTTATCGGGACAGGGTACCAGCCCCAGCATTTT. Supplemented by reference TRBV28 and TRBJ1-5, the full variable domain reads DVKVTQSSRYLVKRTGEKVFLECVQDMDHENMFWYRQDPGLGLRLIYFSYDVKMKEKGDIPEGYSVSREKKERFSLILESASTNQTSMYLCASSFIGTGYQPQHFGDGTRLSIL.